Following are 4 T cell receptor beta chains from one sample sequenced in a study of identical twins. One entry per CDR3 protein, called by TCRdb with MiXCR from the 5' RACE reads. Of fewer than 550,000 distinct CDR3 sequences listed, roughly 15% are singletons. The same sample was also studied in work on yellow fever vaccine responses in identical twins.

Sequenced: CD4+ T cells sorted from blood. The receptors derive from a woman aged 18-29 years in good health.

V is TRBV20-1 and J is TRBJ2-7; D unresolved. This CDR3 region has 10 residues. Trimming pared 5 bases from V and 3 bases from J, leaving 5 bases between. Germline loops: CDR1 DFQATT, CDR2 SNEGSKA (reference sequence). CDR3 bases: TGCAGTGCTGAGAACTACGAGCAGTACGTC. Protein: CSAENYEQYV.

The chain joins TRBV20-1 to TRBJ2-1, with 9 bases matching TRBD1. CDR1 and CDR2 (germline): DFQATT, SNEGSKA (reference sequence). The CDR3 totals 17 residues. V lost 2 bases to trimming and J lost 3 bases; unmatched junction nucleotides: 11. As DNA, the CDR3 is TGCAGTGCTAGAAAGGAGGTGCGGGACAGGGTCTACAATGAGCAGTTCTTC. Its translation: CSARKEVRDRVYNEQFF.

The sample holds a few counts of this clonotype. The chain combines TRBV20-1 with TRBJ2-4, with D perhaps matching TRBD2 (5 bases). This CDR3 spans 14 amino acids. Germline CDR1 is DFQATT and CDR2 is SNEGSKA (reference sequence). Trimming shortened V by 4 bases and J by 1 base, and 11 bases separated the two germline ends. For the CDR3, the DNA is TGCAGTGCTACACTAGAGGAGGCCAAAAACATTCAGTACTTC. Amino acids: CSATLEEAKNIQYF.

This clonotype was seen only a few times. The rearrangement links TRBV6-2 or TRBV6-3 to TRBJ2-6, with 7 nucleotides matching TRBD1. This CDR3 comprises 21 residues. The junction had 15 bases not matched to a gene; V was cut back by 0 bases and J by 1 base. Per the germline V gene, CDR1 is MNHEY and CDR2 is SVGEGT. This chain's CDR3 is CASSYSVGPGQIMSGANVLTF. DNA of the CDR3: TGTGCCAGCAGTTACTCGGTTGGGCCGGGACAGATAATGTCTGGGGCCAACGTCCTGACTTTC.